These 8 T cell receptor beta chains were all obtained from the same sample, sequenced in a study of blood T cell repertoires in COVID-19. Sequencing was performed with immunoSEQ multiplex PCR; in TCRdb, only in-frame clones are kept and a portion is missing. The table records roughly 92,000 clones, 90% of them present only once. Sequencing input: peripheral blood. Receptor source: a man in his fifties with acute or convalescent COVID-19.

The CDR3 region has the DNA TGTGCCAGCAGCAGACAGGGTAACAATGAGCAGTTCTTC. Translated: CASSRQGNNEQFF. The V and J genes are TRBV7-9 and TRBJ2-1, with 7 bases fitting TRBD1. V lost 5 bases and J lost 5; bases outside the gene matches: 3. Germline V gene lookup returns CDR1 SEHNR and CDR2 FQNEAQ (reference sequence). The CDR3 consists of 13 residues. The entire variable domain, with the rest obtained from reference TRBV7-9 and TRBJ2-1, is as follows: DTGVSQNPRHKITKRGQNVTFRCDPISEHNRLYWYRQTLGQGPEFLTYFQNEAQLEKSRLLSDRFSAERPKGSFSTLEIQRTEQGDSAMYLCASSRQGNNEQFFGPGTRLTVL.

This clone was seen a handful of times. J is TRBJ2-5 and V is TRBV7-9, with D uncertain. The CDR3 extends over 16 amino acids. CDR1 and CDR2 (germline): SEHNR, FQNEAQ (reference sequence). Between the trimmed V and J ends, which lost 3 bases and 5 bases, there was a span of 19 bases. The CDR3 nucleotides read TGTGCCAGCAGCTTCTCCCCGGGTGCGGATCGGGAGACCCAGTACTTC. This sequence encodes CASSFSPGADRETQYF.

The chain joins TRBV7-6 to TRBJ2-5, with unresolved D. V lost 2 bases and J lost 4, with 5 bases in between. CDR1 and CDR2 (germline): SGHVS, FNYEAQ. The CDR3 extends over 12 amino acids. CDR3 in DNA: TGTGCCAGCAGCTTAATATTAGAGACCCAGTACTTC. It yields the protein CASSLILETQYF.

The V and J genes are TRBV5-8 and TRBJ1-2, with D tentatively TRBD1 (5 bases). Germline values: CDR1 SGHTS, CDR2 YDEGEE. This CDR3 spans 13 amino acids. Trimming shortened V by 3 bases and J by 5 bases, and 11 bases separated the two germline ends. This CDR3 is CASSWQGQYGYTF. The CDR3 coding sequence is TGTGCCAGCAGCTGGCAGGGTCAGTATGGCTACACCTTC. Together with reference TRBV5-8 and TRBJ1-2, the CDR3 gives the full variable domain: EAGVTQSPTHLIKTRGQQATLRCSPISGHTSVYWYQQALGLGLQFLLWYDEGEERNRGNFPPRFSGRQFPNYSSELNVNALELEDSALYLCASSWQGQYGYTFGSGTRLTVV.

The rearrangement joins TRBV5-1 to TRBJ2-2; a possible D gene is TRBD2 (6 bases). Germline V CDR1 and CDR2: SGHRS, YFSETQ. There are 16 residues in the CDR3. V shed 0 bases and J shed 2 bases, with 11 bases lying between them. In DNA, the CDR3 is TGCGCCAGCAGCTTGGTGGCCGGGAGTAACACCGGGGAGCTGTTTTTT. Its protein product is CASSLVAGSNTGELFF.

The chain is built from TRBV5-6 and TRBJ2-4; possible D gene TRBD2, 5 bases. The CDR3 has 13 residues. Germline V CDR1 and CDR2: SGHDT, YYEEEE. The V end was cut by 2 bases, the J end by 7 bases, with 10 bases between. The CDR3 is CASSFTSRNIQYF. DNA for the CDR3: TGTGCCAGCAGCTTCACTAGTAGGAACATTCAGTACTTC.

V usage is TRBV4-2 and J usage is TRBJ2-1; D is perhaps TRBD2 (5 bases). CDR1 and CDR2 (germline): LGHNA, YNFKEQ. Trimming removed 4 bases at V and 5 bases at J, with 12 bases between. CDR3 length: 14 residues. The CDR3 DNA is TGTGCCAGCAGCCCCCTACTCGGGGACAATGAGCAGTTCTTC. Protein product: CASSPLLGDNEQFF.

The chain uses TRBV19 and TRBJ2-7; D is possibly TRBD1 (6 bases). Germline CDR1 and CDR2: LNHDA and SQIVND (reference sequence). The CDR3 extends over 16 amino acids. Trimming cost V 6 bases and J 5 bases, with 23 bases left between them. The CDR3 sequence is CASSETGKKGRNEQYF. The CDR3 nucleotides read TGTGCCAGTAGCGAAACAGGGAAAAAGGGTCGGAACGAGCAGTACTTC. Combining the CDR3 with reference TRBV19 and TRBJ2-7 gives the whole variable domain DGGITQSPKYLFRKEGQNVTLSCEQNLNHDAMYWYRQDPGQGLRLIYYSQIVNDFQKGDIAEGYSVSREKKESFPLTVTSAQKNPTAFYLCASSETGKKGRNEQYFGPGTRLTVT.